The present T cell receptor (beta chain) was sequenced within a study of T cell changes during pregnancy in multiple sclerosis. Clones were read by immunoSEQ multiplex PCR, and TCRdb kept only the in-frame ones, dropping some. The data contain fewer than 65,000 clones, roughly nine tenths of them singletons. This TCR was recovered from a female donor with multiple sclerosis, enrolled in a pregnancy study. Source: peripheral blood, taken before pregnancy.

CDR3 amino acids: CASSQDTEAFF. The CDR3 coding sequence is TGTGCCAGTAGCCAGGACACTGAAGCTTTCTTT. The chain combines TRBV19 with TRBJ1-1; D uncertain. V was pared by 6 bases and J by 3 bases, with 5 bases between. CDR1 LNHDA and CDR2 SQIVND come from the germline V gene (reference sequence). The length of the CDR3 is 11 residues.